This is a list of T cell receptor beta chains from one sample in a study of blood T cell repertoires in COVID-19. Here immunoSEQ multiplex PCR was the method, and the copy in TCRdb shows in-frame clones only, minus some. The sample carries 88,000 or so clones, around 79% recorded once. Sequencing was done on a sample of peripheral blood. The source of these receptors is a human donor in a cohort sampled during active COVID-19. CDR3s include the opening cysteine and the closing phenylalanine or tryptophan.

j_gene,v_gene,CDR3aa
TRBJ2-3,TRBV6-5,CASRTLLADTQYF
TRBJ2-7,TRBV27,CASSRDRQPSYEQYF
TRBJ2-2,TRBV7-8,CASSLYRDAGELFF
TRBJ1-4,TRBV5-4,CASRDRGGEKLFF
TRBJ2-7,TRBV19,CASSTPGQNGEQYF
TRBJ2-2,TRBV19,CASTVIAGGGRGGELFF
TRBJ1-2,TRBV30,CAWGTTQGASGYTF
TRBJ2-7,TRBV13,CASSRGAQHYEQYF
TRBJ2-1,TRBV9,CASSRLAGAGEQFF
TRBJ1-4,TRBV3-1/TRBV3-2,CASSTQGAGEKLFF
TRBJ2-1,TRBV4-1,CASSQRLGSSYNEQFF
TRBJ2-1,TRBV6-1,CASSDLAAGSYNEQFF
TRBJ2-3,TRBV5-1,CASSSGGTDTQYF
TRBJ2-2,TRBV24-1,CATSDSSGNTGELFF
TRBJ2-3,TRBV5-1,CASSSPPGGLGSTDTQYF
TRBJ1-6,TRBV9,CASSALGQNSPLHF
TRBJ1-6,TRBV19,CASSIGQGNSPLHF
TRBJ2-5,TRBV3-1/TRBV3-2,CASSQDSGRLAGDVQETQYF
TRBJ2-7,TRBV6-5,CASRRTGSNEQYF
TRBJ2-7,TRBV18,CASSVPVTSGRSGEQYF
TRBJ2-7,TRBV25-1,CASSESGQGVPIYEQYF
TRBJ1-2,TRBV2,CASSGQGQENYGYTF
TRBJ1-1,TRBV19,CASRRGATRGEAFF
TRBJ2-6,TRBV19,CASSPGRRGSISGANVLTF
TRBJ2-7,TRBV5-4,CASSLGLAASYEQYF